This T cell receptor (beta chain) was identified during a study of memory CD4+ T cells and cytomegalovirus serostatus (dated by TCRdb to about 2019). The study in broad terms: A total of about 35 healthy Belgian adults, of whom 9 were CMV seropositive and 24 were CMV seronegative, were included in the cohort. CD4+ memory TCRbeta repertoires of a Belgian cohort with known cytomegalovirus serostatus were sequenced in order to replicate a published TCR-based CMV serostatus classifier. Beyond this particular receptor, the publication reports: On the Belgian cohort, the classifier built on the original framework reached a median bootstrapped AUC of roughly 0.94, with a 95% CI of 0.76-1.00. Among the 150 or so previously reported CMV-associated TCRbeta sequences, over 65 showed up in the CD4+ memory repertoires, with each one found in between one and five individuals. Only CD4+CD45RO+ memory cells were sequenced, in contrast to the original study, which included naive and memory CD4+ and CD8+ populations. The results were interpreted as suggesting that the CMV-associated TCR signature is largely present in the CD4+ memory repertoire. CMV serostatus prediction reached a median bootstrapped AUC of about 0.95 with the original framework and about 0.91 with a US-trained random forest.

Genomic DNA was extracted from sorted cells with the Quick-DNA Microprep Kit. Amplification of TCRbeta DNA was done with the immunoSEQ hsTCRbeta kit, following the protocol from the manufacturer. TCRbeta libraries were sequenced on an Illumina MiSeq instrument. Concerning the study's data processing: After out-of-frame sequences were removed, 2.4 million or so distinct TCRbeta sequences remained, averaging about 67,000 per individual. Each individual was scored according to the count of more than 150 previously reported CMV-associated TCRbeta sequences and the total productive distinct TCRbeta count. A beta-binomial model was reimplemented in Python, and scikit-learn random forests with default parameters were trained on US cohort data. On the Belgian cohort, classifier performance was reported as the median AUC, along with percentile confidence intervals, across 10,000 bootstrap iterations. TCRdb mirrors the immuneACCESS table, restricted to in-frame sequences. Some clones are absent from its copies; in checked studies, under half trace to an unresolved V gene, and the reason for the others is unknown. V and J calls and clone size are given by that table; D and trimming were obtained from the DNA. The sample records some 44,000 clones, 78% of which are singletons. Approximately 0.54% of the sample belongs to the ten largest clones.

To note about this clone: The antigen it recognizes is unknown. Base quality data are lacking; no much larger clone is found one base away.

Single viable CD3+CD4+CD8-CD45RO+ cells were sorted as memory CD4+ T cells on a FACSAria II. CMV serostatus was determined using a Roche Elecsys assay that detects serum IgG against CMV pp150, pp28, p38 and p52. Once the samples were thawed, total CD4+ T cells were enriched through positive selection using CD4 magnetic microbeads. The samples came from a different study that was designed specifically to examine the CD4+ T cell memory repertoire. Peripheral blood mononuclear cells were isolated and cryopreserved according to standard operating procedures, and serum was kept at -80 degrees C. The staining relied on CD3-PerCP (BW264/56), CD4-APC (RPA-T4), CD45RO-PE (UCHT1) and CD8-Pacific Orange (3B5) antibodies, and Sytox blue was used to exclude non-viable cells. The CDR3 holds 15 amino acids from the cysteine to the phenylalanine. The CDR3 DNA has 45 bases and is translated from base 1. V is clipped by 6 bases and J by 4 bases, and the sequence between their germline boundaries is 19 bases long. According to the germline V gene, CDR1 reads SNHLY and CDR2 reads FYNNEI.

The receptor was derived from an adult in good health and CMV-seronegative. The material sequenced was memory CD4+ T cells from blood. This chain joins TRBV2 to TRBJ2-7, with a tentative D gene TRBD2 over 5 matching bases. The nucleotides are TGTGCCAGCAGCGTGGAGGACCTGAATTTATACGAGCAGTACTTC. It is translated as CASSVEDLNLYEQYF.